This T cell receptor beta chain was retrieved from a study of beta chain features in type 1 diabetes. Findings and caveats of the study: Type 1 diabetes patients showed fewer insertions and more deletions at VDJ junctions. Moderate but significant shortening of TCRB CDR3s was recorded in all four CD4+ subsets from Type 1 diabetes patients.

This clone has just a few counts. Its matching antigen is unknown. Trimming stripped 0 bases from V and 8 bases from J, with 10 bases between. The CDR3 contains 13 residues. CDR1 and CDR2 (germline): MGHRA, YSYEKL. Reverse transcribing all isolated RNA meant expressed TCRB transcripts were sequenced. Libraries were prepared by immunoSEQ multiplex PCR; TCRdb keeps only in-frame clonotypes and omits some of them. The table has 150,000 to 200,000 clones, 9% to 10% seen once; the top ten hold 0.65% to 0.9%. This clonotype originated in a woman aged 25-40 years with type 1 diabetes. What was sequenced was central memory CD4+ T cells from blood. This chain uses TRBV4-1 with TRBJ1-2; weak D call: TRBD1 (5 bases). This CDR3 is CASSQEIGVGYTF. In DNA form, the CDR3 reads TGCGCCAGCAGCCAAGAGATAGGGGTGGGCTACACCTTC.